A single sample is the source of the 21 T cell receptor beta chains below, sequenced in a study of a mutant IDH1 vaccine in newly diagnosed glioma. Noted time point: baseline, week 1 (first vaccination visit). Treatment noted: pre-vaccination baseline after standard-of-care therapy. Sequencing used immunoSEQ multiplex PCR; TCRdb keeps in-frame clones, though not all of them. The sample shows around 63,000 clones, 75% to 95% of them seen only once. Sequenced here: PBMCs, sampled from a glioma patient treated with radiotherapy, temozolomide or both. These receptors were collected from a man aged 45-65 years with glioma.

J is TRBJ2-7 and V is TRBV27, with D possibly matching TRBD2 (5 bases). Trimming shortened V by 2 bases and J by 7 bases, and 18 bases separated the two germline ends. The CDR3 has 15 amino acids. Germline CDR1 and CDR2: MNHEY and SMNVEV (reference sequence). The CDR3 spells CASSLAGGGFGEQYF. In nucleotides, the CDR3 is TGTGCCAGCAGTTTAGCAGGAGGTGGGTTTGGGGAGCAGTACTTC.

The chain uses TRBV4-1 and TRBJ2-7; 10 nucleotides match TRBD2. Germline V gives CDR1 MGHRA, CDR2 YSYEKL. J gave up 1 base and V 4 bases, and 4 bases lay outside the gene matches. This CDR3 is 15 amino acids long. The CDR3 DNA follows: TGCGCCAGCAGCCTACGGACTAGCGGATCCTACGAGCAGTACTTC. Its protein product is CASSLRTSGSYEQYF.

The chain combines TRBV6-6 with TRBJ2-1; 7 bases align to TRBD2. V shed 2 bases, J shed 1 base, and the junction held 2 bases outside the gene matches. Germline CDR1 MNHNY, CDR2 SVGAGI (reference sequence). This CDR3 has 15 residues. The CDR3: CASSYGGESYNEQFF. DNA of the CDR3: TGTGCCAGCAGTTACGGGGGGGAGTCCTACAATGAGCAGTTCTTC.

CDR3 region: CASRLQSSFGTEAFF. As DNA, the CDR3 is TGTGCCAGCAGGCTACAGTCTTCCTTTGGCACTGAAGCTTTCTTT. The chain is built from TRBV28 and TRBJ1-1; no definite D call. V dropped 6 bases and J dropped 4 bases, with 18 bases sitting between them. Germline-derived CDR1 and CDR2 are MDHEN and SYDVKM. CDR3 size: 15 residues.

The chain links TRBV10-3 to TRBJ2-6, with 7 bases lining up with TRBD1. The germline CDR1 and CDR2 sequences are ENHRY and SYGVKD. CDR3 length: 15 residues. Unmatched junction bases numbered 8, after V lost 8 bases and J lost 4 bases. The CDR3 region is CAIPQTGSGANVLTF. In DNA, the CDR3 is TGTGCCATCCCCCAGACAGGGTCAGGGGCCAACGTCCTGACTTTC.

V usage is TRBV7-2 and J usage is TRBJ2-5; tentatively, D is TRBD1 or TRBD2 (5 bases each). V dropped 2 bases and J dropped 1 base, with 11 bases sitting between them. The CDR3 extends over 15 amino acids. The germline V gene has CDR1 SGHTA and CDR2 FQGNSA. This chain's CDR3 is CASSLNGALQETQYF. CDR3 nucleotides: TGTGCCAGCAGCTTAAACGGGGCCCTCCAAGAGACCCAGTACTTC.

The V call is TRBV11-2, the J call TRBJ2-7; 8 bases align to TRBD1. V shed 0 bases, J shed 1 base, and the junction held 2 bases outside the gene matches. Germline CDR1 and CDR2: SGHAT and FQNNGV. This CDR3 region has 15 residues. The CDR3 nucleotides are TGTGCCAGCAGCTTAGAAGGACAGGGATCCTACGAGCAGTACTTC. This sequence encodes CASSLEGQGSYEQYF.

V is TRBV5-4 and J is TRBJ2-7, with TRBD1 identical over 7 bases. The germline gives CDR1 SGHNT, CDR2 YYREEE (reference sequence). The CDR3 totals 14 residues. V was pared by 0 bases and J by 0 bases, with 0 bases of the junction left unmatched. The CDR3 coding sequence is TGTGCCAGCAGCTTGGGGGACAGCTCCTACGAGCAGTACTTC. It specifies CASSLGDSSYEQYF.

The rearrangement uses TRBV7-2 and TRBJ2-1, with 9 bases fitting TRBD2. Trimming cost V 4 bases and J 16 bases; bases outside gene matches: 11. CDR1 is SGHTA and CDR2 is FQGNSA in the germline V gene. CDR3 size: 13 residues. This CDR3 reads CASSSPILAGSFF. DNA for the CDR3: TGTGCCAGCAGCTCTCCCATCCTAGCGGGATCTTTCTTC.

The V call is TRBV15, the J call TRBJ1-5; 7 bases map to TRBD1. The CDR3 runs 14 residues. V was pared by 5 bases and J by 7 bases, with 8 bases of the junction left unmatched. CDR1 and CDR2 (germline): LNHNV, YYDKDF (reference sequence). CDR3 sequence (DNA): TGTGCCACCAGCCTCAGGACAGGATCCCAGCCCCAGCATTTT. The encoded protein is CATSLRTGSQPQHF.

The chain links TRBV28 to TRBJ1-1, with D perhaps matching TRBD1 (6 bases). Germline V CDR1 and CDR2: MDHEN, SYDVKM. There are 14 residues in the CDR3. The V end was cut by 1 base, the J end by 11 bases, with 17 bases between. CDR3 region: CASSLSGTSLGAFF. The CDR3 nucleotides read TGTGCCAGCAGTTTATCCGGGACAAGCTTAGGGGCTTTCTTT.

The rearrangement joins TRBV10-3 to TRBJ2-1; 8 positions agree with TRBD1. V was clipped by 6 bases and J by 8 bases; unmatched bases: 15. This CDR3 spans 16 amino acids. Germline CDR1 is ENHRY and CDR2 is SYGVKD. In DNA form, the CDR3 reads TGTGCCATCAGCTCCCCAGACAGGGGAGTTTGGGATGAGCAGTTCTTC. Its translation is CAISSPDRGVWDEQFF.

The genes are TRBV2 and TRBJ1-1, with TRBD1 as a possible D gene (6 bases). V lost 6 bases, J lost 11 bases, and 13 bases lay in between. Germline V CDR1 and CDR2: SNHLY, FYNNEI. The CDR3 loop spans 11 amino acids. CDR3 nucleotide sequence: TGTGCCAGCAGGCTCAGGGGAGACGCTTTCTTT. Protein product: CASRLRGDAFF.

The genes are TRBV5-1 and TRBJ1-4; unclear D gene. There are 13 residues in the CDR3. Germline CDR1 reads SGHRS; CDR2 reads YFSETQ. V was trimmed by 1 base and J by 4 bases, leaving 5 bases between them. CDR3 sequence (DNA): TGCGCCAGCAGCTTGTTTAGTAATGAAAAACTGTTTTTT. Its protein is CASSLFSNEKLFF.

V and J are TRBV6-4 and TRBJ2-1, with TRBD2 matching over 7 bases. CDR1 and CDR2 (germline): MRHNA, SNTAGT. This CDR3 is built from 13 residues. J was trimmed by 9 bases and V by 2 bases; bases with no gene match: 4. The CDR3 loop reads CASSDRASGEQFF. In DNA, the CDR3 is TGTGCCAGCAGTGACAGGGCTAGCGGTGAGCAGTTCTTC.

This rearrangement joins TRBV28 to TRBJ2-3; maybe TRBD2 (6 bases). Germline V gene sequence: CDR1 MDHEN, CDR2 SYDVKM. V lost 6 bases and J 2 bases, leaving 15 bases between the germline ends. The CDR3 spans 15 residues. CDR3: CASRRGGSSTDTQYF. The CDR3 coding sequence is TGTGCCAGCAGAAGGGGAGGATCGTCCACAGATACGCAGTATTTT.

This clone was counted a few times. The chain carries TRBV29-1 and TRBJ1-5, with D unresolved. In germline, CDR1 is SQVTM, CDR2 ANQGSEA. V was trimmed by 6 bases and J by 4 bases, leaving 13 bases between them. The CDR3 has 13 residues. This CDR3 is CSVRTHLNQPQHF. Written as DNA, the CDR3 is TGCAGCGTGAGAACACACCTTAATCAGCCCCAGCATTTT.

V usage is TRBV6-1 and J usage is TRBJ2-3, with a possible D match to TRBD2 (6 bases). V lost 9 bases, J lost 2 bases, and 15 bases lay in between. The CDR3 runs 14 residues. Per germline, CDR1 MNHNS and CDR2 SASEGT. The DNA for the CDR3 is TGTGCCAGTCGCCAGCGGGCATTCACAGATACGCAGTATTTT. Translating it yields CASRQRAFTDTQYF.

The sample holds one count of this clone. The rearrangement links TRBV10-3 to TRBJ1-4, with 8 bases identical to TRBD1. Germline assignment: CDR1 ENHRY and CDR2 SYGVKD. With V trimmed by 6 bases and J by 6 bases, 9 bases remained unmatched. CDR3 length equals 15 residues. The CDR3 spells CAISAVQGADEKLFF. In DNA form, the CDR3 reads TGTGCCATCAGCGCCGTGCAGGGGGCGGATGAAAAACTGTTTTTT.

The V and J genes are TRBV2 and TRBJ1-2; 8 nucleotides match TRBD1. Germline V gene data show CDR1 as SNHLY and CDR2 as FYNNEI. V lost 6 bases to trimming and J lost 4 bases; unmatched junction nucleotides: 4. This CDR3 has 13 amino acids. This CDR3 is CASRDREGYGYTF. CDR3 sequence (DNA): TGTGCCAGCAGGGACAGGGAGGGCTATGGCTACACCTTC.

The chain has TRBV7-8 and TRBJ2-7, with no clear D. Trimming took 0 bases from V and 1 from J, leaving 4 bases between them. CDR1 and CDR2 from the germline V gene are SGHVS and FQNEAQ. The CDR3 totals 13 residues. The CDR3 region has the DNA TGTGCCAGCAGCTTAGCGGGATCCTACGAGCAGTACTTC. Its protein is CASSLAGSYEQYF.